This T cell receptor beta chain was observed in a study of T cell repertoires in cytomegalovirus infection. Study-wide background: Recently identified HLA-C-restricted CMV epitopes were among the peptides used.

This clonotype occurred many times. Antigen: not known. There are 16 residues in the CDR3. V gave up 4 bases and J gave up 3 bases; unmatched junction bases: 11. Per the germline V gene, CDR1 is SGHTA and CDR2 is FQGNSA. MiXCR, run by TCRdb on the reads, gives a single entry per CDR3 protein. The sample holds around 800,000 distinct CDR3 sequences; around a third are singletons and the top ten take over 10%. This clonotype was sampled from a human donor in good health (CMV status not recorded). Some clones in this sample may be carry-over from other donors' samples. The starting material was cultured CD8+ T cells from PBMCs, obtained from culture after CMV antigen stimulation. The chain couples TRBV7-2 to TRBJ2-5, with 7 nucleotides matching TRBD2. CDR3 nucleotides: TGTGCCAGCAGCTACAACTTGGTCGGGGGGAAAGAGACCCAGTACTTC. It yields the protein CASSYNLVGGKETQYF.